These 21 T cell receptor beta chains originate from one sample sequenced in a study of shared clonotypes between healthy human individuals. Data came from immunoSEQ multiplex PCR; TCRdb stores just in-frame clones and leaves some out. The data show 450,000 to 650,000 clones, around three quarters seen once. Sample: PBMCs. All receptors derive from a woman aged 40 to 50 in good health. Some clones in this sample may be carry-over from other donors' samples.

This rearrangement joins TRBV7-9 to TRBJ2-7, with D tentatively TRBD1 or TRBD2 (7 bases each). The CDR3 totals 14 residues. The germline V and J ends were trimmed by 5 bases and 2 bases, with 13 bases remaining between them. Germline lookup yields CDR1 SEHNR and CDR2 FQNEAQ (reference sequence). The DNA of the CDR3 is TGTGCCAGCAGCATCAGCGGGACAGCCTACGAGCAGTACTTC. Its translation is CASSISGTAYEQYF.

The chain employs TRBV19 and TRBJ2-2, with 7 bases fitting TRBD2. The ends lost 3 bases at V and 8 bases at J; junction bases unmatched: 18. The CDR3 is made up of 18 amino acids. The germline CDR1 and CDR2 sequences are LNHDA and SQIVND (reference sequence). The CDR3 spells CASSIFYGGGPSSGELFF. The CDR3 nucleotides are TGTGCCAGTAGTATTTTCTACGGGGGAGGGCCATCATCTGGGGAGCTGTTTTTT.

This clone was detected a few times. The chain recombines TRBV11-3 with TRBJ2-3; no clear D gene. V was shortened by 2 bases and J by 0 bases, with 6 bases between the two germline ends. The length of the CDR3 is 14 residues. CDR1 and CDR2 from the germline V gene are SGHNT and YENEEA. CDR3 in amino acids: CASSLIGSTDTQYF. The CDR3 DNA sequence: TGTGCCAGCAGCTTAATTGGGAGCACAGATACGCAGTATTTT.

This clone was found a few times. J is TRBJ2-3 and V is TRBV28; possible D gene TRBD2, 6 bases. This CDR3 is 15 amino acids long. Trimming took off 2 bases at V and 1 base at J, with 10 bases between the two ends. CDR1 is MDHEN, CDR2 SYDVKM, per germline. Here the CDR3 reads CASSLMGLGTDTQYF. The CDR3 bases are TGTGCCAGCAGTTTAATGGGACTGGGCACAGATACGCAGTATTTT.

This clone was recorded only once. The V and J genes are TRBV7-2 and TRBJ2-5, with D uncertain. The CDR3 is 11 residues long. The germline V gene encodes CDR1 SGHTA and CDR2 FQGNSA. Trimming removed 4 bases from V and 0 bases from J, with 0 bases in between. The CDR3 bases are TGTGCCAGCAGCTACCAAGAGACCCAGTACTTC. Amino acid sequence: CASSYQETQYF.

This sequence joins TRBV6-5 and TRBJ2-7; D remains unclear. The germline V gene encodes CDR1 MNHEY and CDR2 SVGAGI. V gave up 0 bases and J gave up 1 base, with 7 bases separating them. CDR3 length: 14 amino acids. CDR3 coding DNA: TGTGCCAGCAGTTACTCAGGGAATTCCTACGAGCAGTACTTC. Its translation: CASSYSGNSYEQYF.

Details on this clone: The sample has other DNA sequences that encode this CDR3 too. The chain carries TRBV6-6 and TRBJ2-5; 11 nucleotides align to TRBD2. The junction had 1 base not matched to a gene; V was cut back by 0 bases and J by 4 bases. Germline V gene sequence: CDR1 MNHNY, CDR2 SVGAGI (reference sequence). The CDR3 runs to 15 residues. The CDR3 region is CASSYSGLAGETQYF. The CDR3 DNA reads TGTGCCAGCAGTTACTCCGGACTAGCGGGAGAGACCCAGTACTTC.

The chain couples TRBV6-5 to TRBJ1-4; TRBD1 aligns across 7 bases. The ends lost 2 bases at V and 1 base at J; junction bases unmatched: 1. The V gene's germline CDR1 is MNHEY and CDR2 SVGAGI. CDR3 length: 15 residues. DNA of the CDR3: TGTGCCAGCAGTTACCGACAGGGAACTAATGAAAAACTGTTTTTT. Amino acid sequence: CASSYRQGTNEKLFF.

This sequence joins TRBV11-3 and TRBJ1-3; D unresolved. The V gene's germline CDR1 is SGHNT and CDR2 YENEEA. V lost 0 bases to trimming and J lost 4 bases, with 1 base between them. The CDR3 has 12 amino acids. This chain's CDR3 is CASSLEGNTIYF. CDR3 DNA: TGTGCCAGCAGCTTAGAGGGAAACACCATATATTTT.

The rearrangement uses TRBV7-6 and TRBJ2-1; D call uncertain. Deletions cut 6 bases from V and 8 bases from J, with 14 bases between. Germline V CDR1 and CDR2: SGHVS, FNYEAQ. The CDR3 consists of 13 residues. The chain's CDR3 is CASSPPVEDEQFF. The CDR3 coding sequence is TGTGCCAGCAGTCCGCCAGTAGAGGATGAGCAGTTCTTC.

The sample holds a few counts of this clone. The chain links TRBV6-5 to TRBJ2-3; a possible D gene is TRBD2 (5 bases). With 2 bases removed from V and 2 bases from J, the gap between germline ends came to 5 bases. Per the germline V gene, CDR1 is MNHEY and CDR2 is SVGAGI. This CDR3 region has 13 residues. The CDR3: CASSYRDTDTQYF. DNA of the CDR3: TGTGCCAGCAGTTACCGGGACACAGATACGCAGTATTTT.

This clone was found a few times. The CDR3 is CASSPGGSLYGYTF. The CDR3 DNA is TGTGCCAGCAGTCCAGGGGGTAGTTTGTATGGCTACACCTTC. This sequence joins TRBV28 and TRBJ1-2, with 7 bases identical to TRBD1. Losses at the gene ends were 5 bases for V and 5 bases for J; bases not matched to a gene: 8. Germline V gene lookup returns CDR1 MDHEN and CDR2 SYDVKM. The CDR3 has 14 amino acids.

This clone was counted once. The rearrangement links TRBV25-1 to TRBJ1-2; tentative D call: TRBD1 (6 bases). The CDR3 is made up of 14 amino acids. Trimming shortened V by 2 bases and J by 1 base, and 8 bases separated the two germline ends. The germline V gene encodes CDR1 MGHDK and CDR2 SYGVNS. The CDR3 sequence: CASSEPDSNYGYTF. The CDR3 nucleotides are TGTGCCAGCAGTGAACCGGACAGTAACTATGGCTACACCTTC.

The V gene is TRBV27, the J gene TRBJ2-1; TRBD2 agrees at 10 bases. CDR3 length: 16 residues. Trimming removed 4 bases from V and 6 bases from J; junction bases left unmatched: 9. Germline V lookup: CDR1 MNHEY, CDR2 SMNVEV (reference sequence). The CDR3 here is CASSSQLAGPRNEQFF. DNA of the CDR3: TGTGCCAGCAGTTCACAACTAGCGGGACCGCGCAATGAGCAGTTCTTC.

Details on this clone: The same CDR3 also results from other DNA sequences found in this sample. V gene TRBV4-3 combines with J gene TRBJ2-2; D call uncertain. CDR3 size: 14 residues. Germline CDR1 LGHNA, CDR2 YSLEER. V lost 1 base to trimming and J lost 0 bases, with 3 bases between them. The CDR3 nucleotides are TGCGCCAGCAGCCAAGCCCCGAACACCGGGGAGCTGTTTTTT. This codes for CASSQAPNTGELFF.

This clone was seen at least ten times. This chain connects TRBV5-6 to TRBJ2-5, with 9 bases lining up with TRBD1. The germline V gene encodes CDR1 SGHDT and CDR2 YYEEEE. The CDR3 has 14 residues. J lost 3 bases, V lost 0 bases, and 0 bases had no gene match. CDR3 region: CASSLGTGEETQYF. CDR3 DNA: TGTGCCAGCAGCTTGGGGACAGGGGAAGAGACCCAGTACTTC.

This clone has more than one count but fewer than ten. The chain carries TRBV5-1 and TRBJ2-7; tentative D call: TRBD2 (6 bases). Germline assignment: CDR1 SGHRS and CDR2 YFSETQ. The ends were cut back, 5 bases at V and 3 bases at J, with 12 bases in the middle. The CDR3 spans 13 residues. CDR3 amino acids: CASREGSVYEQYF. In DNA form, the CDR3 reads TGCGCCAGCAGGGAGGGTAGCGTCTACGAGCAGTACTTC.

This clone was detected only a few times. J is TRBJ1-1 and V is TRBV23-1, with D possibly matching TRBD1 (5 bases). TRBV23-1 is sorted into the ORF group, with uncertain function. With 2 bases removed from V and 0 bases from J, the gap between germline ends came to 13 bases. The CDR3 totals 16 residues. As DNA, the CDR3 is TGCGCCAGCAGTCAACTCAACAGGAAATTGAACACTGAAGCTTTCTTT. Translation: CASSQLNRKLNTEAFF.

The chain carries TRBV7-9 and TRBJ2-5, with 9 bases that match TRBD1. Germline trimming cut 6 bases from V and 2 bases from J; bases unmatched to any gene: 4. This CDR3 is built from 14 residues. Germline CDR1 is SEHNR and CDR2 is FQNEAQ (reference sequence). The CDR3 nucleotides are TGTGCCAGCAGGCCCGGGACAGGGCAAGAGACCCAGTACTTC. It translates to CASRPGTGQETQYF.

This clone was recorded a few times. The chain links TRBV2 to TRBJ2-2; D tentatively fits TRBD1 or TRBD2 (5 bases each). V lost 7 bases and J lost 0, with 33 bases in between. The CDR3 sequence is 22 residues long. Per germline, CDR1 SNHLY and CDR2 FYNNEI. The CDR3 here is CASKDFGNRGTTLLANTGELFF. In DNA, the CDR3 is TGTGCCAGCAAAGATTTCGGAAACCGTGGGACCACCTTACTCGCGAACACCGGGGAGCTGTTTTTT.

The gene calls are TRBV18 and TRBJ1-1; D ambiguous. The CDR3 runs to 15 residues. V was cut by 2 bases and J by 1 base, with 11 bases left in between. CDR1 is KGHSH, CDR2 LQKENI, per germline. CDR3 residues: CASSPLVRQNTEAFF. In DNA, the CDR3 is TGTGCCAGCTCACCATTAGTGAGACAGAACACTGAAGCTTTCTTT. The whole variable domain, remainder taken from reference TRBV18 and TRBJ1-1, is NAGVMQNPRHLVRRRGQEARLRCSPMKGHSHVYWYRQLPEEGLKFMVYLQKENIIDESGMPKERFSAEFPKEGPSILRIQQVVRGDSAAYFCASSPLVRQNTEAFFGQGTRLTVV.